This passage covers 22 T cell receptor beta chains from one sample sequenced in a study of T cell repertoires in cytomegalovirus infection. Their cognate antigens are unknown. One entry per CDR3 protein, called by TCRdb with MiXCR from the reads. The profile shows 650,000 to 900,000 distinct CDR3 sequences, 25% to 35% of them singletons. The sample consisted of cultured CD8+ T cells from PBMCs, taken from culture after CMV antigen stimulation. Source of these receptors: a human donor in good health (CMV status not recorded). Some clones in this sample may be carry-over from other donors' samples.

The chain carries TRBV27 and TRBJ1-2; 9 nucleotides agree with TRBD1. Germline V CDR1 and CDR2: MNHEY, SMNVEV (reference sequence). The ends lost 3 bases at V and 6 bases at J; junction bases unmatched: 5. The CDR3 runs to 14 residues. This CDR3 reads CASSFTGGSDGYTF. The CDR3 nucleotides are TGTGCCAGCAGTTTTACAGGGGGCTCAGATGGCTACACCTTC.

The rearrangement links TRBV3-1 to TRBJ1-2; perhaps TRBD1 as D (6 bases). V lost 4 bases and J 4 bases, leaving 13 bases between the germline ends. CDR1 and CDR2 (germline): LGHDT, YNNKEL (reference sequence). The CDR3 sequence is 14 residues long. In nucleotides, the CDR3 is TGTGCCAGCAGCCGGGCGGGCAGGGGCTATGGCTACACCTTC. As protein: CASSRAGRGYGYTF.

The rearrangement links TRBV6-2 or TRBV6-3 to TRBJ2-5; D perhaps matches TRBD2 (5 bases). The V end was cut by 6 bases, the J end by 0 bases, with 14 bases between. The CDR3 runs to 15 residues. Germline loops: CDR1 MNHEY, CDR2 SVGEGT. CDR3 protein: CASSPEGLYQETQYF. CDR3 bases: TGTGCCAGCAGCCCCGAGGGTTTGTACCAAGAGACCCAGTACTTC.

Many counts were recorded for this clonotype. The genes are TRBV7-6 and TRBJ2-1, with TRBD2 identical over 8 bases. V lost 7 bases and J lost 6; bases outside the gene matches: 17. The CDR3 sequence is 17 residues long. CDR1 and CDR2 (germline): SGHVS, FNYEAQ. CDR3 loop: CASTLLPGLDNSNEQFF. The CDR3 coding sequence is TGTGCCAGCACCCTACTCCCGGGACTAGACAATTCCAATGAGCAGTTCTTC. The full variable domain, with the rest looked up from reference TRBV7-6 and TRBJ2-1, is GAGVSQSPRYKVTKRGQDVALRCDPISGHVSLYWYRQALGQGPEFLTYFNYEAQQDKSGLPNDRFSAERPEGSISTLTIQRTEQRDSAMYRCASTLLPGLDNSNEQFFGPGTRLTVL.

This chain uses TRBV20-1 with TRBJ2-1; maybe TRBD1 (5 bases). The CDR3 is made up of 14 amino acids. V gave up 0 bases and J gave up 6 bases, with 12 bases separating them. Germline lookup yields CDR1 DFQATT and CDR2 SNEGSKA (reference sequence). The CDR3: CSARDLNQGNEQFF. The CDR3 DNA is TGCAGTGCTAGAGATCTGAATCAGGGCAATGAGCAGTTCTTC.

This chain links TRBV6-2 or TRBV6-3 with TRBJ2-7, with TRBD2 matching over 11 bases. J lost 2 bases, V lost 6 bases, and 18 bases had no gene match. Germline V lookup: CDR1 MNHEY, CDR2 SVGEGT. This CDR3 comprises 19 residues. The CDR3: CASRARSGGANVSTYEQYV. As DNA, the CDR3 is TGTGCCAGCAGAGCCCGTAGCGGGGGGGCCAATGTCTCTACCTACGAGCAGTACGTC.

The V gene is TRBV7-9, the J gene TRBJ1-2; tentative D call: TRBD1 (5 bases). Germline CDR1 is SEHNR and CDR2 is FQNEAQ (reference sequence). Trimming pared 4 bases from V and 2 bases from J, leaving 17 bases between. This CDR3 comprises 16 residues. DNA of the CDR3: TGTGCCAGCAGCTCGGCCGGACATTTACCCAACTATGGCTACACCTTC. Translating gives CASSSAGHLPNYGYTF.

There are a few counts of this clonotype. The chain joins TRBV6-2 or TRBV6-3 to TRBJ2-7, with 8 bases fitting TRBD2. V lost 5 bases to trimming and J lost 0 bases; unmatched junction nucleotides: 6. Germline V lookup: CDR1 MNHEY, CDR2 SVGEGT. The CDR3 is made up of 15 amino acids. This CDR3 reads CASSGPGGSSYEQYV. CDR3 nucleotides: TGTGCCAGCAGTGGACCGGGAGGGAGCTCCTACGAGCAGTACGTC.

This clonotype was found many times. The chain combines TRBV7-6 with TRBJ2-2; D not resolved. This CDR3 spans 16 amino acids. Germline CDR1 reads SGHVS; CDR2 reads FNYEAQ. Between the trimmed V and J ends, which lost 9 bases and 4 bases, there was a span of 21 bases. CDR3 sequence reads: CASSRTGLGVTGELFF. The CDR3 coding sequence is TGTGCCAGTTCTCGGACGGGTCTCGGTGTCACCGGGGAGCTGTTTTTT.

This clonotype was recorded at least ten times. The genes are TRBV6-5 and TRBJ1-3; the D gene is possibly TRBD1 (5 bases). The V end was cut by 0 bases, the J end by 3 bases, with 6 bases between. CDR1 and CDR2 (germline): MNHEY, SVGAGI. This CDR3 region has 14 residues. The CDR3 DNA follows: TGTGCCAGCAGTTACTCAGGGGTTGGAAACACCATATATTTT. It translates to CASSYSGVGNTIYF.

This clonotype occurred a few times. CDR3 in amino acids: CASSLETGAEKLFF. The CDR3 DNA reads as TGTGCCAGCAGCTTAGAAACAGGGGCTGAAAAACTGTTTTTT. This chain joins TRBV7-6 and TRBJ1-4; 7 bases fit TRBD1. CDR1 and CDR2 from the germline V gene are SGHVS and FNYEAQ. The V gene end was trimmed by 1 base and the J gene end by 7 bases; junction bases not matched to a gene: 3. CDR3 length equals 14 residues.

The CDR3 protein is CASSWGQYEQYF. The CDR3 DNA reads TGTGCCAGCAGCTGGGGACAGTACGAGCAGTACTTC. The gene calls are TRBV11-2 and TRBJ2-7; 7 bases map to TRBD1. The CDR3 length is 12 residues. The V gene's germline CDR1 is SGHAT and CDR2 FQNNGV. After removal of 4 bases from V and 4 bases from J, the junction contained 1 base not matched to a gene.

On this clonotype itself: The junction departs from the called germline gene at one end, perhaps through a read error. The chain joins TRBV5-3 to TRBJ2-1; 8 nucleotides line up with TRBD1. Being an ORF, TRBV5-3 has a function that is uncertain. The CDR3 spans 15 residues. CDR3 nucleotides: TGTGCCAGCAGCTCGGACGGCAGGGGGCGGAATGAGCAGTTCTTC. It is translated as CASSSDGRGRNEQFF.

This rearrangement joins TRBV2 to TRBJ2-7; TRBD1 agrees at 9 bases. V shed 6 bases, J shed 3 bases, and the junction held 6 bases outside the gene matches. There are 14 residues in the CDR3. Per the germline V gene, CDR1 is SNHLY and CDR2 is FYNNEI. The CDR3 nucleotides are TGTGCCAGCAGCCGGGACAGGGAGTACTACGAGCAGTACGTC. Translating it yields CASSRDREYYEQYV.

This clonotype was detected ten times or more. V gene TRBV12-5 combines with J gene TRBJ2-3, with D possibly TRBD1 on 6 matching bases. V dropped 6 bases and J dropped 0 bases, with 16 bases sitting between them. From germline, CDR1 is LGHNT and CDR2 FRNRAP. The CDR3 totals 16 residues. DNA of the CDR3: TGTGCTAGTGGATTCACAGGGTCGACTAGCACAGATACGCAGTATTTT. The encoded protein is CASGFTGSTSTDTQYF.

This clonotype was counted a few times. The chain is built from TRBV7-6 and TRBJ1-4, with a possible D match to TRBD1 (5 bases). V was cut by 5 bases and J by 8 bases, with 18 bases left in between. The germline V gene encodes CDR1 SGHVS and CDR2 FNYEAQ. The CDR3 runs 15 residues. CDR3 DNA sequence: TGTGCCAGCAGCCCGAGGTCAGGACAAGGCGAAAAACTGTTTTTT. Translation gives CASSPRSGQGEKLFF.

This clonotype was detected a few times. CDR3 sequence (DNA): TGTGCCAGCAGCTTTGCGGGGTTAAACCAGCCCCAGCATTTT. Translation: CASSFAGLNQPQHF. V is TRBV7-2 and J is TRBJ1-5; D gene uncertain. Germline lookup yields CDR1 SGHTA and CDR2 FQGNSA. V lost 3 bases and J 7 bases, leaving 13 bases between the germline ends. This CDR3 is built from 14 residues.

Many counts were recorded for this clonotype. V gene TRBV7-9 combines with J gene TRBJ1-1; D unclear. Trimming took 5 bases from V and 2 from J, leaving 12 bases between them. The CDR3 sequence is 14 residues long. Looked up from germline, CDR1 is SEHNR and CDR2 is FQNEAQ (reference sequence). CDR3 bases: TGTGCCAGCAGCCCACCAGTGACCAACACTGAAGCTTTCTTT. The encoded protein is CASSPPVTNTEAFF.

V and J are TRBV6-2 or TRBV6-3 and TRBJ2-3, with TRBD2 matching 7 bases. The CDR3 spans 15 residues. The ends lost 10 bases at V and 6 bases at J; junction bases unmatched: 16. Germline loops: CDR1 MNHEY, CDR2 SVGEGT. The CDR3 here is CATVGGDPRPDTQYF. CDR3 DNA: TGTGCCACCGTGGGAGGGGACCCCCGGCCGGATACGCAGTATTTT.

The gene calls are TRBV5-6 and TRBJ2-1, with 12 bases that match TRBD2. The CDR3 has 18 residues. V was clipped by 4 bases and J by 0 bases; unmatched bases: 8. CDR1 is SGHDT and CDR2 is YYEEEE in the germline V gene. The CDR3 loop reads CASSPGLAGTSSYNEQFF. The CDR3 DNA is TGTGCCAGCAGCCCTGGACTAGCGGGGACGAGCTCCTACAATGAGCAGTTCTTC.

The chain carries TRBV7-9 and TRBJ1-6, with 12 bases identical to TRBD1. The CDR3 loop spans 17 amino acids. Germline CDR1 SEHNR, CDR2 FQNEAQ (reference sequence). Trimming at V came to 6 bases and at J to 5 bases, leaving 8 bases not matched to a gene. The CDR3 DNA reads as TGTGCCAGCAGAGAGCCGGGACAGGGGGCGGATAATTCACCCCTCCACTTT. The encoded protein is CASREPGQGADNSPLHF.

In its sample, this clonotype was seen many times. The chain joins TRBV7-2 to TRBJ1-1; D is unresolved. Germline V gene sequence: CDR1 SGHTA, CDR2 FQGNSA. V lost 2 bases and J lost 3, with 10 bases in between. The CDR3 length is 14 residues. This CDR3 reads CASSLSEGHTEAFF. In nucleotides, the CDR3 is TGTGCCAGCAGCTTATCAGAAGGGCACACTGAAGCTTTCTTT.